The 8 T cell receptor beta chains given below trace back to one sample, sequenced in a study of coeliac disease. Repertoires were generated with immunoSEQ multiplex PCR, while TCRdb's copy carries only in-frame clones and drops some. The repertoire holds under 3,000 clones, with under 70% as singletons. The sequencing sample was made of lamina propria lymphocytes from the gut. The receptors shown here come from a woman aged 70 to 79 with celiac disease on a gluten-free diet.

Judged by abundance, this clone is large. The rearrangement uses TRBV30 and TRBJ2-7; possible D gene TRBD2, 6 bases. Germline loops: CDR1 GTSNPN, CDR2 SVGIG (reference sequence). The CDR3 covers 14 residues. The V end was cut by 4 bases, the J end by 9 bases, with 22 bases between. The CDR3 here is CAWTTAGGRGGQYV. The CDR3 DNA sequence: TGTGCCTGGACAACAGCGGGTGGCCGCGGTGGGCAGTACGTC.

The CDR3 spells CASSSQGLSYEQYF. The DNA of the CDR3 is TGTGCCAGCAGCTCCCAGGGACTCTCCTACGAGCAGTACTTC. The chain joins TRBV7-9 to TRBJ2-7; a possible D gene is TRBD2 (6 bases). From germline, CDR1 is SEHNR and CDR2 FQNEAQ (reference sequence). Deletions cut 4 bases from V and 0 bases from J, with 10 bases between. The CDR3 has 14 amino acids.

The V gene is TRBV5-1, the J gene TRBJ2-1, with 8 bases that match TRBD1. Per germline, CDR1 SGHRS and CDR2 YFSETQ. V gave up 0 bases and J gave up 6 bases; unmatched junction bases: 2. CDR3 size: 14 residues. The CDR3 coding sequence is TGCGCCAGCAGCTTGGCCGACAGGGGCAATGAGCAGTTCTTC. Residues: CASSLADRGNEQFF.

This clone was detected only a few times. V and J are TRBV14 and TRBJ1-1, with TRBD1 matching over 8 bases. This CDR3 contains 15 residues. Germline assignment: CDR1 SGHDN and CDR2 FVKESK. The J segment lost 4 bases and the V segment lost 1 base, leaving 5 bases of the junction unmatched. CDR3 in amino acids: CASSQVDREGTEAFF. The CDR3 nucleotides read TGTGCCAGCAGCCAAGTGGACAGGGAGGGCACTGAAGCTTTCTTT.

The chain couples TRBV5-4 to TRBJ2-2, with 13 bases lining up with TRBD2. Germline CDR1 reads SGHNT; CDR2 reads YYREEE (reference sequence). The V and J ends lost 0 bases and 6 bases, in that order; junction bases with no gene match: 14. CDR3 length: 20 residues. The CDR3 here is CASSLGRTSGRPMRAGELFF. CDR3 coding DNA: TGTGCCAGCAGCTTGGGCCGGACTAGCGGGAGACCGATGAGGGCCGGGGAGCTGTTTTTT.

The chain uses TRBV11-3 and TRBJ1-5; 10 bases map to TRBD1. The CDR3 consists of 15 residues. The V segment lost 5 bases and the J segment 2 bases; nucleotides outside the gene matches: 3. Germline V CDR1 and CDR2: SGHNT, YENEEA. The CDR3 DNA follows: TGTGCCAGCAGCCCTGGGACAGGGGGCAATCAGCCCCAGCATTTT. Its translation: CASSPGTGGNQPQHF.

The rearrangement uses TRBV6-1 and TRBJ1-4; D is perhaps TRBD1 (5 bases). From germline, CDR1 is MNHNS and CDR2 SASEGT. The V end lost 3 bases, the J end lost 15 bases, and 20 bases lay between the germline ends. This CDR3 spans 14 amino acids. The CDR3 DNA sequence: TGTGCCAGCAGTGAGGTCAGGGCCCGCGGACCTTTGTTTTTT. It yields the protein CASSEVRARGPLFF.

The CDR3 spells CASSQDLYTGRGEQYF. The CDR3 DNA follows: TGTGCCAGCAGCCAAGATCTCTACACGGGAAGGGGGGAGCAGTACTTC. V and J are TRBV4-2 and TRBJ2-7; D is possibly TRBD1 (6 bases). V was shortened by 0 bases and J by 7 bases, with 19 bases between the two germline ends. Germline V gene lookup returns CDR1 LGHNA and CDR2 YNFKEQ. The CDR3 length is 16 residues.